The clone carrying this T cell receptor beta chain was detected a few times. Time point indicated: newly diagnosed GD, antithyroid drugs for less than 3 months. The authors made the TCR library using RNA they extracted from PBMCs. These data originate in a study of regulatory T cells in long-lasting Graves disease. Germline V gene sequence: CDR1 WSHSY, CDR2 SAAADI. This CDR3 region has 16 residues. Between the trimmed V and J ends, which lost 0 bases and 2 bases, there was a span of 14 bases. CDR3-region Arm-PCR and iRepertoire HTBI primers produced the TCR beta libraries. TCRdb redid the calling of the multiplex PCR reads with MiXCR, one entry per CDR3 protein. The sample lists 360,000 or so distinct CDR3 sequences; roughly a sixth were seen once. In addition, the sample was reused for a study of T cells in Graves' hyperthyroidism and ophthalmopathy.

The sample consisted of peripheral blood mononuclear cells (PBMCs), taken at new diagnosis, from a patient treated with antithyroid drugs. The sequence was obtained from a man aged 40-55 years with Graves disease. V usage is TRBV10-2 and J usage is TRBJ2-7; D call uncertain. Here the CDR3 reads CASSESYLGGAYEQYF. The CDR3 DNA reads TGCGCCAGCAGTGAGTCTTACCTTGGCGGAGCCTACGAGCAGTACTTC.